This T cell receptor (beta chain) appears in the sequencing data of a study of blood T cell repertoires in COVID-19. In the study overall: Whether acute or convalescent, the COVID-19 samples came from the United States, Italy and Spain. Sources were T cells, B-cell-depleted T cells, or PBMCs; the material itself was cDNA or gDNA.

The Seattle patients, enrolled during active infection, were followed longitudinally. In the study's own analysis: Amplification with reference gene primers provided the estimates of nucleated cell counts. Only in-frame clones appear in the TCRdb table, and some are missing; sequencing was by immunoSEQ multiplex PCR. D and trimming come from the DNA, and the V and J calls and clone size come from that table. The sample includes over 200,000 clones, 90% seen only once; the top ten take 2% to 3%. Sequenced sample: peripheral blood. The TCR comes from a man younger than 45 with COVID-19, enrolled during active disease.

The CDR3 nucleotides are TGCGCCAGCAGCCAAGAAGGAGGGATACCTAACTATGGCTACACCTTC. Translating gives CASSQEGGIPNYGYTF. The chain employs TRBV4-3 and TRBJ1-2, with unresolved D. Germline CDR1 reads LGHNA; CDR2 reads YSLEER. The CDR3 is made up of 16 amino acids. Trimming pared 0 bases from V and 0 bases from J, leaving 11 bases between.